One sample yielded the 5 T cell receptor beta chains listed below, sequenced in a study of shared clonotypes between healthy human individuals. Clones were read by immunoSEQ multiplex PCR, and TCRdb kept only the in-frame ones, dropping some. The sample holds about 2.1 million clones, around 93% seen once. Naive CD8 cells were CD45RO-negative, positively selected for CCR7, excluding terminally differentiated effector memory CD45RA+ cells. Material: naive CD8+ T cells from PBMCs. The source of these receptors is a man aged 18 to 30 in good health. Some clones in this sample may be carry-over from other donors' samples.

The chain is built from TRBV25-1 and TRBJ1-2, with 9 nucleotides matching TRBD1. This CDR3 contains 16 residues. Germline values: CDR1 MGHDK, CDR2 SYGVNS. Unmatched junction bases numbered 3, after V lost 0 bases and J lost 1 base. CDR3 sequence reads: CASSEYRGQGNYGYTF. DNA for the CDR3: TGTGCCAGCAGTGAATATAGGGGACAGGGTAACTATGGCTACACCTTC.

The chain carries TRBV19 and TRBJ2-3; no clear D. This CDR3 has 14 amino acids. V gave up 5 bases and J gave up 1 base, with 10 bases separating them. The germline gives CDR1 LNHDA, CDR2 SQIVND (reference sequence). Here the CDR3 reads CASSVRLGTDTQYF. CDR3 bases: TGTGCCAGTAGTGTCCGTCTTGGCACAGATACGCAGTATTTT.

V gene TRBV6-6 combines with J gene TRBJ2-5; a weak D match, TRBD2 (5 bases). Trimming pared 6 bases from V and 1 base from J, leaving 18 bases between. The germline V gene has CDR1 MNHNY and CDR2 SVGAGI (reference sequence). CDR3 length: 16 amino acids. DNA for the CDR3: TGTGCCAGCAGAAACCCCCGCCGACGGGGCCAAGAGACCCAGTACTTC. Protein product: CASRNPRRRGQETQYF.

In the case of this clone: The same CDR3 arises from other DNA sequences in this sample as well. The rearrangement joins TRBV9 to TRBJ2-7, with D unresolved. Trimming removed 0 bases from V and 3 bases from J, with 10 bases in between. Looked up from germline, CDR1 is SGDLS and CDR2 is YYNGEE. This CDR3 has 14 amino acids. DNA of the CDR3: TGTGCCAGCAGCGTAGGACAAGGGAACTACGAGCAGTACTTC. It encodes CASSVGQGNYEQYF. The full variable domain, its missing parts supplied by reference TRBV9 and TRBJ2-7, is DSGVTQTPKHLITATGQRVTLRCSPRSGDLSVYWYQQSLDQGLQFLIQYYNGEERAKGNILERFSAQQFPDLHSELNLSSLELGDSALYFCASSVGQGNYEQYFGPGTRLTVT.

About this clone: Other DNA sequences in this sample translate to the same CDR3. This chain uses TRBV7-9 with TRBJ2-7; D gene unclear. Per germline, CDR1 SEHNR and CDR2 FQNEAQ (reference sequence). Trimming pared 1 base from V and 6 bases from J, leaving 7 bases between. The CDR3 totals 12 residues. For the CDR3, the DNA is TGTGCCAGCAGCTTAGGAGCTCGCGAGCAGTACTTC. It yields the protein CASSLGAREQYF. The whole variable domain, filled in from reference TRBV7-9 and TRBJ2-7, reads DTGVSQNPRHKITKRGQNVTFRCDPISEHNRLYWYRQTLGQGPEFLTYFQNEAQLEKSRLLSDRFSAERPKGSFSTLEIQRTEQGDSAMYLCASSLGAREQYFGPGTRLTVT.